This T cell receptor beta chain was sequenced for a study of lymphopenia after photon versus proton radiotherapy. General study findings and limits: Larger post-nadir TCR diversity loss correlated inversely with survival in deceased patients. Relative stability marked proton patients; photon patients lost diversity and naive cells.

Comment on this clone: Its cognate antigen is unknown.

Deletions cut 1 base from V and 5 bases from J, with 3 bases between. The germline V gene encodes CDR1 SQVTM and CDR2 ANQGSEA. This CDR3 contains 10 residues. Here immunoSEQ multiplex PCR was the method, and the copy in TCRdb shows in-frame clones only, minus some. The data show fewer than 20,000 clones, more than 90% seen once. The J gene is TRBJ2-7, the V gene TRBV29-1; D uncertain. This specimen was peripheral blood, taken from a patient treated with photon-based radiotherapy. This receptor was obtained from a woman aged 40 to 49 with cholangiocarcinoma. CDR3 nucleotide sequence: TGCAGCGTTGAAGTTGACGAGCAGTACTTC. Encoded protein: CSVEVDEQYF.